This T cell receptor (beta chain) was documented in a study of CD8 T cells in ankylosing spondylitis. Study-wide points: Characteristic, it appeared, of ankylosing spondylitis blood was a TCR beta motif of eight or nine highly homologous variants. Reportedly, significant enrichment of disease-linked clones occurred in matched ankylosing spondylitis synovial fluid. Disease-linked clones were found to be CD8+ and relatively rare in peripheral blood. Existing reports had already noted some motif variants in reactive arthritis synovial fluid and blood.

Germline CDR1 SGHNT, CDR2 YENEEA. This CDR3 region has 14 residues. The V end was cut by 0 bases, the J end by 9 bases, with 12 bases between. Points on this clonotype: What it recognizes is unknown.

Quantitative 5'-RACE with molecular barcodes produced the TCR beta libraries. From the 5' RACE reads, TCRdb called clonotypes with MiXCR, one entry per CDR3 protein. The data show around 450,000 distinct CDR3 sequences, 25% to 30% seen once. The sample comprised blood, either unsorted or a sorted T cell fraction (not recorded which). This clonotype originated in a male donor with ankylosing spondylitis. The chain recombines TRBV11-3 with TRBJ2-1; D gene uncertain. DNA of the CDR3: TGTGCCAGCAGCTTAGATCCTCTACCGGGTGAGCAGTTCTTC. As protein: CASSLDPLPGEQFF.